Presented here are 12 T cell receptor beta chains from one specimen sequenced in a study of cytomegalovirus exposure and HLA in healthy donors. This PCR relied on a set of 60 Vbeta primers and 13 Jbeta primers. Profiling relied on immunoSEQ multiplex PCR, and the TCRdb table lists in-frame clones only, not all of them. The table records around 170,000 clones, around 79% of them present only once. Sample: PBMCs. Receptors originate from a woman aged 45-60 years in good health and CMV-seronegative.

This rearrangement joins TRBV28 to TRBJ2-1; the D gene is possibly TRBD2 (6 bases). Looked up from germline, CDR1 is MDHEN and CDR2 is SYDVKM. The CDR3 covers 15 residues. V was cut by 1 base and J by 8 bases, with 15 bases left in between. CDR3 loop: CASSLFTGAFHEQFF. The CDR3 DNA is TGTGCCAGCAGTTTATTCACGGGAGCCTTCCATGAGCAGTTCTTC.

This rearrangement joins TRBV10-3 to TRBJ1-2; 12 bases match TRBD1. The germline V gene has CDR1 ENHRY and CDR2 SYGVKD. After removal of 3 bases from V and 7 bases from J, the junction contained 12 bases not matched to a gene. The CDR3 runs to 17 residues. This CDR3 reads CAISDTSPGQGAVGYTF. CDR3 coding DNA: TGTGCCATCAGTGACACGTCCCCGGGACAGGGGGCTGTTGGCTACACCTTC.

This sequence joins TRBV5-6 and TRBJ2-7, with 11 bases aligning to TRBD2. Trimming at V came to 4 bases and at J to 4 bases, leaving 4 bases not matched to a gene. CDR1 is SGHDT and CDR2 is YYEEEE in the germline V gene. This CDR3 is built from 14 residues. The CDR3 nucleotides read TGTGCCAGCAGCGGTACTAGCGGGAGTTACGAGCAGTACTTC. It encodes CASSGTSGSYEQYF. Full variable domain (remainder filled in from reference TRBV5-6 and TRBJ2-7): DAGVTQSPTHLIKTRGQQVTLRCSPKSGHDTVSWYQQALGQGPQFIFQYYEEEERQRGNFPDRFSGHQFPNYSSELNVNALLLGDSALYLCASSGTSGSYEQYFGPGTRLTVT.

This clone has only a few counts. The chain carries TRBV6-6 and TRBJ2-5, with 10 nucleotides matching TRBD2. J gave up 4 bases and V 6 bases, and 11 bases lay outside the gene matches. The CDR3 extends over 16 amino acids. The V gene's germline CDR1 is MNHNY and CDR2 SVGAGI (reference sequence). CDR3 DNA: TGTGCCAGCAGCAACCCAGCGGGGGGGGCCTCAGAGACCCAGTACTTC. This translates into CASSNPAGGASETQYF.

The chain combines TRBV7-3 with TRBJ2-1; 7 bases fit TRBD2. There are 17 residues in the CDR3. The germline V gene encodes CDR1 SGHTA and CDR2 FQGTGA. V shed 0 bases, J shed 9 bases, and the junction held 14 bases outside the gene matches. CDR3 nucleotides: TGTGCCAGCAGCTTAACGGGGATCGGTTTTGCGGGGGTTGAGCAGTTCTTC. Protein sequence: CASSLTGIGFAGVEQFF.

The rearrangement joins TRBV30 to TRBJ1-5; tentatively, D is TRBD1 (6 bases). The CDR3 length is 14 residues. V lost 0 bases, J lost 7 bases, and 13 bases lay in between. Germline V gene lookup returns CDR1 GTSNPN and CDR2 SVGIG (reference sequence). The CDR3 bases are TGTGCCTGGAGTGTTTTACAGGGCGGACAGCCCCAGCATTTT. This translates into CAWSVLQGGQPQHF.

This clone was recorded only once. The chain has TRBV9 and TRBJ2-5, with 7 bases fitting TRBD2. V trimming: 0 bases; J trimming: 5 bases; junction bases outside the gene matches: 7. This CDR3 spans 15 amino acids. Germline CDR1 SGDLS, CDR2 YYNGEE. Here the CDR3 reads CASSVDGGRIETQYF. Written as DNA, the CDR3 is TGTGCCAGCAGCGTAGACGGCGGGAGAATTGAGACCCAGTACTTC.

The rearrangement joins TRBV6-5 to TRBJ2-2; possible D gene TRBD2, 7 bases. Germline CDR1 MNHEY, CDR2 SVGAGI. The V end was cut by 11 bases, the J end by 4 bases, with 17 bases between. The CDR3 extends over 14 amino acids. CDR3 loop: CAVKGGLGTGELFF. The CDR3 nucleotides read TGTGCCGTTAAGGGGGGGCTCGGCACCGGGGAGCTGTTTTTT.

This chain connects TRBV6-6 to TRBJ2-7; weak D call: TRBD2 (5 bases). V gave up 6 bases and J gave up 5 bases, with 11 bases separating them. CDR1 is MNHNY, CDR2 SVGAGI, per germline (reference sequence). The CDR3 extends over 12 amino acids. The CDR3 DNA is TGTGCCAGCAGACTCTCCGGGGACGAGCAGTACTTC. Amino acids: CASRLSGDEQYF.

The chain is built from TRBV5-8 and TRBJ1-1; D remains ambiguous. CDR1 SGHTS and CDR2 YDEGEE come from the germline V gene. This CDR3 has 13 amino acids. The V end lost 2 bases, the J end lost 0 bases, and 5 bases lay between the germline ends. DNA of the CDR3: TGTGCCAGCAGCTTTACACTGAACACTGAAGCTTTCTTT. It translates to CASSFTLNTEAFF.

The chain joins TRBV11-3 to TRBJ2-5; D gene ambiguous. This CDR3 has 13 amino acids. Trimming cost V 1 base and J 5 bases, with 8 bases left between them. Per the germline V gene, CDR1 is SGHNT and CDR2 is YENEEA. CDR3 in amino acids: CASSLGPRETQYF. As DNA, the CDR3 is TGTGCCAGCAGCTTAGGCCCACGGGAGACCCAGTACTTC.

The chain employs TRBV9 and TRBJ2-3; no definite D call. The CDR3 sequence is 13 residues long. Germline values: CDR1 SGDLS, CDR2 YYNGEE. V was shortened by 0 bases and J by 3 bases, with 5 bases between the two germline ends. The CDR3 region has the DNA TGTGCCAGCAGCGTAGGGCGGACAGATACGCAGTATTTT. Translation gives CASSVGRTDTQYF.